The 25 T cell receptor beta chains reported below all come from one sample, sequenced in a study of blood T cell repertoires in COVID-19. Profiling relied on immunoSEQ multiplex PCR, and the TCRdb table lists in-frame clones only, not all of them. The repertoire holds tens of thousands of clones, with roughly 84% as singletons. The sequencing sample was made of peripheral blood. Source of these receptors: an older man with acute or convalescent COVID-19.

CDR3 amino acids: CASSKKSSPGGDSQSSYNSPLHF. For the CDR3, the DNA is TGTGCCAGCAGCAAAAAGAGTTCGCCCGGAGGGGACAGCCAGAGCTCCTATAATTCACCCCTCCACTTT. The gene calls are TRBV21-1 and TRBJ1-6; TRBD1 is taken as the D call from the table, unchecked against the DNA. TRBV21-1 counts as a pseudogene. The CDR3 length is 23 residues.

The chain couples TRBV6-5 to TRBJ2-7; D is perhaps TRBD2 (6 bases). Germline V gene lookup returns CDR1 MNHEY and CDR2 SVGAGI. V was cut by 9 bases and J by 3 bases, with 15 bases left in between. The CDR3 extends over 13 amino acids. The CDR3 DNA follows: TGTGCCAGTCGAAAGGACGGGAGCTACGAGCAGTACTTC. Translating gives CASRKDGSYEQYF.

The CDR3 reads CASSLDRRLNEAFF. The CDR3 nucleotides read TGCGCCAGCAGCCTGGACAGGAGACTCAATGAAGCTTTCTTT. V usage is TRBV5-1 and J usage is TRBJ1-1; TRBD1 matches 7 bases. Germline V lookup: CDR1 SGHRS, CDR2 YFSETQ. The CDR3 loop spans 14 amino acids. Unmatched junction bases numbered 10, after V lost 4 bases and J lost 7 bases.

This rearrangement joins TRBV11-2 to TRBJ1-4; 8 positions agree with TRBD1. The trim removed 5 bases at V and 5 bases at J, leaving 10 bases unmatched. CDR1 SGHAT and CDR2 FQNNGV come from the germline V gene. The CDR3 is 16 residues long. CDR3 residues: CASSQGAGLQNEKLFF. The CDR3 DNA follows: TGTGCCAGCAGCCAGGGGGCGGGACTGCAGAATGAAAAACTGTTTTTT.

The chain couples TRBV15 to TRBJ1-4; no clear D. Trimming shortened V by 0 bases and J by 2 bases, and 10 bases separated the two germline ends. Looked up from germline, CDR1 is LNHNV and CDR2 is YYDKDF (reference sequence). The CDR3 length is 16 residues. The CDR3 region is CATSRDSRATNEKLFF. CDR3 DNA: TGTGCCACCAGCAGAGATTCGAGGGCCACTAATGAAAAACTGTTTTTT.

The rearrangement links TRBV5-1 to TRBJ2-5; 7 bases agree with TRBD2. Trimming at V came to 4 bases and at J to 5 bases, leaving 8 bases not matched to a gene. The CDR3 runs to 14 residues. CDR1 and CDR2 from the germline V gene are SGHRS and YFSETQ. Here the CDR3 reads CASSRTSRAETQYF. The CDR3 bases are TGCGCCAGCAGCCGGACTAGTCGCGCGGAGACCCAGTACTTC.

The chain carries TRBV28 and TRBJ1-5; 11 bases are a match to TRBD1. J was trimmed by 7 bases and V by 5 bases; bases with no gene match: 13. There are 17 residues in the CDR3. Germline values: CDR1 MDHEN, CDR2 SYDVKM. CDR3 amino acids: CASSTSGTGGRRQPQHF. For the CDR3, the DNA is TGTGCCAGCAGTACCTCCGGGACAGGGGGTCGGAGACAGCCCCAGCATTTT.

The chain recombines TRBV20-1 with TRBJ2-5, with 14 bases matching TRBD2. Germline assignment: CDR1 DFQATT and CDR2 SNEGSKA (reference sequence). V was clipped by 5 bases and J by 5 bases; unmatched bases: 7. This CDR3 is 15 amino acids long. For the CDR3, the DNA is TGCAGTGCTTGTGAGGGGACTAGCGGGAGCGAGACCCAGTACTTC. Its translation is CSACEGTSGSETQYF.

The rearrangement joins TRBV4-1 to TRBJ2-1; TRBD2 agrees at 10 bases. CDR1 and CDR2 from the germline V gene are MGHRA and YSYEKL. The CDR3 length is 17 residues. With V trimmed by 4 bases and J by 0 bases, 6 bases remained unmatched. The CDR3 DNA is TGCGCCAGCAGCCCTAGCGGGAGAGGGAGCTCCTACAATGAGCAGTTCTTC. Protein product: CASSPSGRGSSYNEQFF.

The chain has TRBV6-5 and TRBJ1-1, with D perhaps TRBD1 (5 bases). The CDR3 runs 13 residues. Trimming cost V 7 bases and J 2 bases, with 11 bases left between them. CDR1 is MNHEY and CDR2 is SVGAGI in the germline V gene. CDR3: CASISGPNTEAFF. CDR3 coding DNA: TGTGCCAGCATATCAGGGCCCAACACTGAAGCTTTCTTT.

The V and J genes are TRBV19 and TRBJ1-2; TRBD1 matches at 7 bases. V was pared by 1 base and J by 7 bases, with 3 bases of the junction left unmatched. The CDR3 consists of 13 residues. Germline V gene data show CDR1 as LNHDA and CDR2 as SQIVND (reference sequence). CDR3 nucleotides: TGTGCCAGTAGTATAGTAGGGGGCTTTGGCTACACCTTC. This codes for CASSIVGGFGYTF.

The chain links TRBV29-1 to TRBJ1-1, with 8 bases aligning to TRBD1. The CDR3 runs to 13 residues. Germline trimming cut 1 base from V and 10 bases from J; bases unmatched to any gene: 8. The germline V gene has CDR1 SQVTM and CDR2 ANQGSEA. The CDR3 coding sequence is TGCAGCGTTGAAGCTCTTGGGACAGGATTAGCTTTCTTT. Encoded protein: CSVEALGTGLAFF.

The rearrangement links TRBV10-3 to TRBJ1-5; no clear D. Deletions cut 0 bases from V and 6 bases from J, with 6 bases between. This CDR3 contains 13 residues. The germline gives CDR1 ENHRY, CDR2 SYGVKD. CDR3 nucleotides: TGTGCCATCAGTGAGTCTCCAGGTCAGCCCCAGCATTTT. Residues: CAISESPGQPQHF.

V usage is TRBV19 and J usage is TRBJ2-3, with D possibly matching TRBD2 (5 bases). CDR3 size: 15 residues. Deletions cut 6 bases from V and 3 bases from J, with 16 bases between. Germline CDR1 and CDR2: LNHDA and SQIVND (reference sequence). The CDR3 protein is CASSTGVENTDTQYF. CDR3 coding DNA: TGTGCCAGTAGCACCGGGGTTGAGAATACAGATACGCAGTATTTT.

This clone appeared a few times. V and J are TRBV24-1 and TRBJ2-3; D might be TRBD1 (6 bases). Germline V CDR1 and CDR2: KGHDR, SFDVKD. V was pared by 2 bases and J by 2 bases, with 13 bases between. This CDR3 contains 16 residues. CDR3 DNA sequence: TGTGCCACCAGTGATTCCAGGGGTTGGGACACAGATACGCAGTATTTT. It translates to CATSDSRGWDTDTQYF.

This clone was counted between two and nine times. CDR3 region: CASSLDRGANQPQHF. As DNA, the CDR3 is TGTGCCAGCAGCTTAGACAGGGGGGCTAATCAGCCCCAGCATTTT. The chain has TRBV7-2 and TRBJ1-5; 8 bases align to TRBD1. Germline loops: CDR1 SGHTA, CDR2 FQGNSA. This CDR3 is 15 amino acids long. V lost 1 base and J lost 4; bases outside the gene matches: 3.

The rearrangement joins TRBV24-1 to TRBJ2-3, with TRBD1 matching 10 bases. CDR3 size: 17 residues. J gave up 5 bases and V 6 bases, and 13 bases lay outside the gene matches. Germline V gene sequence: CDR1 KGHDR, CDR2 SFDVKD. CDR3 protein: CATSPIPGQGPGDTQYF. In nucleotides, the CDR3 is TGTGCCACCAGTCCGATACCGGGACAGGGGCCAGGAGATACGCAGTATTTT.

The V and J genes are TRBV5-6 and TRBJ2-7; a possible D gene is TRBD1 (5 bases). CDR3 length: 14 amino acids. Germline CDR1 SGHDT, CDR2 YYEEEE. V lost 7 bases, J lost 6 bases, and 20 bases lay in between. CDR3 residues: CASLQLVAQGEQYF. The CDR3 DNA reads TGTGCCAGCTTACAGCTAGTGGCCCAGGGCGAGCAGTACTTC.

This rearrangement joins TRBV11-2 to TRBJ2-1, with D unclear. The germline gives CDR1 SGHAT, CDR2 FQNNGV. Trimming took 1 base from V and 4 from J, leaving 5 bases between them. The CDR3 runs 13 residues. Written as DNA, the CDR3 is TGTGCCAGCAGCTTAGCACAATACAATGAGCAGTTCTTC. Protein product: CASSLAQYNEQFF.

In this sample, this clone turned up a few times. The chain combines TRBV29-1 with TRBJ2-5, with 10 bases identical to TRBD2. CDR3 length equals 13 residues. The trim removed 5 bases at V and 5 bases at J, leaving 5 bases unmatched. From germline, CDR1 is SQVTM and CDR2 ANQGSEA. The CDR3 reads CSVLAGVKETQYF. As DNA, the CDR3 is TGCAGCGTTCTAGCGGGGGTGAAGGAGACCCAGTACTTC.

The chain is built from TRBV7-8 and TRBJ1-6; 7 nucleotides agree with TRBD1. This CDR3 region has 16 residues. Trimming cost V 5 bases and J 10 bases; bases outside gene matches: 14. Germline V lookup: CDR1 SGHVS, CDR2 FQNEAQ. The DNA of the CDR3 is TGTGCCAGCAGCCCAAGGGACAGTGGCCTCCGGTCACCCCTCCACTTT. Translating gives CASSPRDSGLRSPLHF.

V is TRBV9 and J is TRBJ1-1; unclear D gene. Germline CDR1 is SGDLS and CDR2 is YYNGEE. The CDR3 sequence is 15 residues long. Trimming took 2 bases from V and 1 from J, leaving 12 bases between them. CDR3 amino acids: CASSVEDRWNTEAFF. The CDR3, as DNA: TGTGCCAGCAGCGTGGAGGATAGGTGGAACACTGAAGCTTTCTTT.

The chain employs TRBV7-3 and TRBJ2-2; D might be TRBD1 (5 bases). Trimming pared 1 base from V and 1 base from J, leaving 10 bases between. This CDR3 region has 16 residues. Germline CDR1 SGHTA, CDR2 FQGTGA. CDR3 sequence: CASSLIGTGNTGELFF. The CDR3 nucleotides are TGTGCCAGCAGCTTAATAGGAACAGGGAACACCGGGGAGCTGTTTTTT.

The rearrangement joins TRBV4-1 to TRBJ1-3; a possible D gene is TRBD1 (5 bases). The CDR3 is 15 residues long. Germline lookup yields CDR1 MGHRA and CDR2 YSYEKL. Trimming stripped 2 bases from V and 2 bases from J, with 10 bases between. The CDR3 here is CASSQNPGTGNTIYF. Here the CDR3 DNA reads TGCGCCAGCAGCCAAAACCCAGGGACTGGAAACACCATATATTTT.

In its sample, this clone was seen many times. The J gene is TRBJ2-3, the V gene TRBV28; 10 bases agree with TRBD1. The CDR3 is made up of 16 amino acids. In germline, CDR1 is MDHEN, CDR2 SYDVKM. After removal of 5 bases from V and 4 bases from J, the junction contained 9 bases not matched to a gene. This CDR3 is CASSLGGTGDADTQYF. The DNA of the CDR3 is TGTGCCAGCAGTCTCGGGGGGACAGGGGATGCAGATACGCAGTATTTT.